One sample yielded the 4 T cell receptor beta chains listed below, sequenced in a study of cytomegalovirus exposure and HLA in healthy donors. A multiplex PCR was run with 60 Vbeta primers and 13 Jbeta primers. Sequencing was performed with immunoSEQ multiplex PCR; in TCRdb, only in-frame clones are kept and a portion is missing. Its table records under 250,000 clones. Sequenced material: PBMCs. The receptor set was obtained from a girl aged 2-15 years in good health and CMV-seropositive.

The rearrangement uses TRBV6-6 and TRBJ1-3; D might be TRBD1 (5 bases). The CDR3 sequence is 15 residues long. CDR1 is MNHNY, CDR2 SVGAGI, per germline (reference sequence). V was shortened by 3 bases and J by 0 bases, with 9 bases between the two germline ends. CDR3 nucleotide sequence: TGTGCCAGCAGTTATGTACAGGACTCTGGAAACACCATATATTTT. It specifies CASSYVQDSGNTIYF.

The rearrangement links TRBV5-8 to TRBJ2-5, with 9 bases lining up with TRBD1. Germline V gives CDR1 SGHTS, CDR2 YDEGEE. Trimming at V came to 4 bases and at J to 4 bases, leaving 2 bases not matched to a gene. The CDR3 extends over 13 amino acids. The CDR3 reads CASSMDRGETQYF. In DNA form, the CDR3 reads TGTGCCAGCAGCATGGACAGGGGAGAGACCCAGTACTTC.

The chain recombines TRBV6-5 with TRBJ2-6, with D perhaps TRBD2 (5 bases). The CDR3 has 16 amino acids. V gave up 0 bases and J gave up 3 bases, with 9 bases separating them. Germline values: CDR1 MNHEY, CDR2 SVGAGI. In DNA, the CDR3 is TGTGCCAGCAGTTACTCTCCGGGGAGTGGGGCCAACGTCCTGACTTTC. Its translation: CASSYSPGSGANVLTF.

The V gene is TRBV10-2, the J gene TRBJ1-4, with D possibly TRBD1 on 5 matching bases. The CDR3 contains 16 residues. Germline CDR1 reads WSHSY; CDR2 reads SAAADI. Between the trimmed V and J ends, which lost 7 bases and 7 bases, there was a span of 22 bases. The DNA of the CDR3 is TGCGCCAGCACTAGGGAGGTAGGGGCTGGGGGTGAAAAACTGTTTTTT. It specifies CASTREVGAGGEKLFF.